This T cell receptor beta chain was profiled in a study of blood T cell repertoires in COVID-19. Turning to the study itself: Acute-phase and convalescent COVID-19 samples originated in the United States, Italy and Spain. T cells, B-cell-depleted T cells, or PBMCs provided the cDNA or gDNA that served as material.

As processed by the authors: Reference gene primer amplification in the assay estimated nucleated cell counts. Assay used: immunoSEQ multiplex PCR; TCRdb lists only in-frame clones, some missing. The V and J calls and clone size come from that table; D and trimming were worked out from the DNA. The table shows roughly 160,000 clones, with approximately 82% occurring only once. The germline V gene has CDR1 SGHRS and CDR2 YFSETQ. The CDR3 length is 17 residues. V lost 2 bases and J lost 4; bases outside the gene matches: 10. Sample: peripheral blood. The clonotype comes from a woman older than 75 with active or convalescent COVID-19. The rearrangement links TRBV5-1 to TRBJ2-3; 10 bases line up with TRBD1. This CDR3 is CASSLSPGQGNADTQYF. The CDR3, as DNA: TGCGCCAGCAGCTTATCCCCGGGACAGGGGAACGCAGATACGCAGTATTTT.